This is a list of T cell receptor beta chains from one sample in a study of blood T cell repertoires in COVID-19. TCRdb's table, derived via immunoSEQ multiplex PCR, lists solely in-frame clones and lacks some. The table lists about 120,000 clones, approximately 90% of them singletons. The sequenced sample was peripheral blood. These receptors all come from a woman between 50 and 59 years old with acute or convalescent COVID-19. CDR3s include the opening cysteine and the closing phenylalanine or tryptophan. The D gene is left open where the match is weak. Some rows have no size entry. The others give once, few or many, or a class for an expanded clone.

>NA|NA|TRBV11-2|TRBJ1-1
CASSTTGNTEAFF
TGTGCCAGCAGTACGACAGGGAACACTGAAGCTTTCTTT
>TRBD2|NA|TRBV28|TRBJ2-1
CASSSRTSGRAAGSYNEQFF
TGTGCCAGCAGTTCCCGGACTAGCGGGAGGGCCGCGGGCTCCTACAATGAGCAGTTCTTC
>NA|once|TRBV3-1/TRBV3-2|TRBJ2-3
CASSQDPYTSTDTQYF
TGTGCCAGCAGCCAAGATCCCTATACTAGCACAGATACGCAGTATTTT
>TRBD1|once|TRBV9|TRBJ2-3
CASSISRTGDNTDTQYF
TGTGCCAGCAGCATCTCAAGGACAGGGGATAACACAGATACGCAGTATTTT
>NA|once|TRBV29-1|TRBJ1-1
CSVSDSLNTEAFF
TGCAGCGTTTCCGACAGTCTGAACACTGAAGCTTTCTTT
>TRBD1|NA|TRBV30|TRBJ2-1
CAWSHGQGGHEQFF
TGTGCCTGGAGTCACGGACAGGGGGGCCATGAGCAGTTCTTC
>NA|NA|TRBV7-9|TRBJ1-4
CASSLAGEGEKLFF
TGTGCCAGCAGCTTAGCAGGGGAGGGTGAAAAACTGTTTTTT
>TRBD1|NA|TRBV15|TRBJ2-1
CATSRRDRDEQFF
TGTGCCACCAGCAGACGGGACAGAGATGAGCAGTTCTTC
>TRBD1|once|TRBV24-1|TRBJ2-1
CATSTGTGAYNEQFF
TGTGCCACCAGCACCGGGACAGGGGCGTACAATGAGCAGTTCTTC
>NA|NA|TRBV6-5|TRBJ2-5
CASSYGNRPETQYF
TGTGCCAGCAGTTACGGGAACAGGCCGGAGACCCAGTACTTC
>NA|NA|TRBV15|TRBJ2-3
CATQEGSRGVSDTQYF
TGTGCCACCCAAGAGGGGAGCAGGGGAGTTTCGGATACGCAGTATTTT
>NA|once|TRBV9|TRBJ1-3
CASSVDGGALGNTIYF
TGTGCCAGCAGCGTAGACGGGGGGGCGCTTGGAAACACCATATATTTT
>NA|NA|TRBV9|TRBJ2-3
CASSVEGTRTDTQYF
TGTGCCAGCAGCGTAGAAGGGACTCGCACAGATACGCAGTATTTT
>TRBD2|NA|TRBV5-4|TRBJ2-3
CASSIHSSGGSTDTQYF
TGTGCCAGCAGCATCCACTCTAGCGGGGGGAGCACAGATACGCAGTATTTT
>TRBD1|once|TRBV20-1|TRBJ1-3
CSASGTGNYGVYF
TGCAGTGCTAGTGGGACAGGGAATTACGGCGTATATTTT
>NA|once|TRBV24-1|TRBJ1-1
CAPLVLAFF
TGTGCCCCCTTAGTATTAGCTTTCTTT
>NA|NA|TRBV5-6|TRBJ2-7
CASSGGRRRNEQYF
TGTGCCAGCAGTGGAGGGCGTCGCCGGAACGAGCAGTACTTC